This paragraph reports one T cell receptor (beta chain). Using immunoSEQ multiplex PCR, the repertoire was profiled, and TCRdb retains in-frame clones only, with some absent. This table holds under 80,000 clones, 94% found once. This sample is drawn from a study of control samples from healthy donors and cancer patients. CDR1 SGHRS and CDR2 YFSETQ come from the germline V gene. The CDR3 is 17 residues long. V was cut by 2 bases and J by 8 bases, with 22 bases left in between. This chain connects TRBV5-1 to TRBJ1-4, with D tentatively TRBD1 (6 bases). The sequence was obtained from a woman in her forties in good health. The sequenced sample consisted of blood. The CDR3 protein is CASSFPPSGEGGEKLFF. DNA for the CDR3: TGCGCCAGCAGCTTTCCCCCGTCAGGGGAAGGAGGGGAAAAACTGTTTTTT.